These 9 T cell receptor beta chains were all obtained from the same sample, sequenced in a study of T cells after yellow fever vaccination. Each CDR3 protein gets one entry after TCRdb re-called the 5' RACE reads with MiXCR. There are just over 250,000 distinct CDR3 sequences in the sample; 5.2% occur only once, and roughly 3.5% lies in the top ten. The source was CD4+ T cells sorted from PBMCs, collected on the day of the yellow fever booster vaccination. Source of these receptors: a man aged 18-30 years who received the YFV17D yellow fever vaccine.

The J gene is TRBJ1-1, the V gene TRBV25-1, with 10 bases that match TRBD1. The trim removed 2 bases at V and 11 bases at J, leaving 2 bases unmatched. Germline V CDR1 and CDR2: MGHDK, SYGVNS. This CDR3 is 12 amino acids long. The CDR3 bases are TGTGCCAGCAGTGAAGTGGACAGGGGGGCTTTCTTT. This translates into CASSEVDRGAFF.

In DNA, the CDR3 is TGTGCCAGCAGTCCTCAGGGGGCGGTCAAAAACATTCAGTACTTC. Translating gives CASSPQGAVKNIQYF. The chain joins TRBV28 to TRBJ2-4, with 8 bases identical to TRBD1. The CDR3 is 15 residues long. The V and J ends lost 5 bases and 3 bases, in that order; junction bases with no gene match: 6. Germline values: CDR1 MDHEN, CDR2 SYDVKM.

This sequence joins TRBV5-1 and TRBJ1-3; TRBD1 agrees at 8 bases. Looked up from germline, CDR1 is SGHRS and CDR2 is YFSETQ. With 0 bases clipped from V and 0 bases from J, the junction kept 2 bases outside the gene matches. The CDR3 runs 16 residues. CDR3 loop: CASSLVGQVSGNTIYF. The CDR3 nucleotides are TGCGCCAGCAGCTTGGTGGGACAGGTCTCTGGAAACACCATATATTTT.

This CDR3 is CATSRDRVSYEQYV. For the CDR3, the DNA is TGTGCCACCAGCAGAGATAGAGTCTCCTACGAGCAGTACGTC. The V call is TRBV15, the J call TRBJ2-7, with D hard to call. V dropped 0 bases and J dropped 0 bases, with 6 bases sitting between them. From germline, CDR1 is LNHNV and CDR2 YYDKDF (reference sequence). CDR3 length: 14 residues.

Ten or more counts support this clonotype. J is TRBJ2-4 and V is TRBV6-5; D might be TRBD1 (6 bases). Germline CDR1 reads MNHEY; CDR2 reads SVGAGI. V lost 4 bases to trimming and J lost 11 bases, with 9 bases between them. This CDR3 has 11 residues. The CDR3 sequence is CASSFSGVQYF. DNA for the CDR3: TGTGCCAGCAGTTTTTCAGGGGTTCAGTACTTC.

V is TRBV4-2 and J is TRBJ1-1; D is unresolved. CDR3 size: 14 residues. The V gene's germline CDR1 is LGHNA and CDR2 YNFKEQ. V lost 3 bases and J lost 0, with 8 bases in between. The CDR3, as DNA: TGTGCCAGCAGCCAGAGACGGTTGAACACTGAAGCTTTCTTT. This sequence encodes CASSQRRLNTEAFF.

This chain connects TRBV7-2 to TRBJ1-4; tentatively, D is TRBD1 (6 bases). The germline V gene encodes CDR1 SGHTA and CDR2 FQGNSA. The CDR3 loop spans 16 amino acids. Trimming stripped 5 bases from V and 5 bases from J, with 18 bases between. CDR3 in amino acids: CASSIQTGRVNEKLFF. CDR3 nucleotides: TGTGCCAGCAGCATACAAACAGGGAGGGTAAATGAAAAACTGTTTTTT.

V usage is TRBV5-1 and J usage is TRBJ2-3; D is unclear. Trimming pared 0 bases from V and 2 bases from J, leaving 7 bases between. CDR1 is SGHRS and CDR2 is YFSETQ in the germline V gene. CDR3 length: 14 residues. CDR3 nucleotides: TGCGCCAGCAGCTTGGACACAGCCACAGATACGCAGTATTTT. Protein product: CASSLDTATDTQYF.

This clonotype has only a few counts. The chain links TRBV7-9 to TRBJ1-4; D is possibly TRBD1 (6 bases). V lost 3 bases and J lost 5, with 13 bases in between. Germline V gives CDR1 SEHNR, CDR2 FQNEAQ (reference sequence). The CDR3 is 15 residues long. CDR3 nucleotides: TGTGCCAGCAGCTTTCGAGGGGGAGCGAATGAAAAACTGTTTTTT. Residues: CASSFRGGANEKLFF.